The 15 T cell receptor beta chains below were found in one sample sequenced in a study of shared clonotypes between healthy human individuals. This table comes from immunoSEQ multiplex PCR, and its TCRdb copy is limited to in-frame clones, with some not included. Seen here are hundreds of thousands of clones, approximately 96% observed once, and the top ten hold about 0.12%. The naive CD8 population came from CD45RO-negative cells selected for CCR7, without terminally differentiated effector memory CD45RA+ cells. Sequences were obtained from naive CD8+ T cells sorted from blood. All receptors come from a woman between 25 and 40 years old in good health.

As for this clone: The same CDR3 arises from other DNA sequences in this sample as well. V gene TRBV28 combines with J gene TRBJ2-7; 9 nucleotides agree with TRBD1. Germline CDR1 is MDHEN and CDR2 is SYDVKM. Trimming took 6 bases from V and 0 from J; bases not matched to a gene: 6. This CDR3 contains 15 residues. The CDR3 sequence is CASSLGTGSSYEQYF. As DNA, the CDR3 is TGTGCCAGCAGCTTAGGGACAGGGAGCTCCTACGAGCAGTACTTC.

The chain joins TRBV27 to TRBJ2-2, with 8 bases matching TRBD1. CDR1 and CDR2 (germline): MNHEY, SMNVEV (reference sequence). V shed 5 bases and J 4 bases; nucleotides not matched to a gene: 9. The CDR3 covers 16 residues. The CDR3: CASSPIGTGGTGELFF. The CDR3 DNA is TGTGCCAGCAGTCCCATCGGGACAGGCGGCACCGGGGAGCTGTTTTTT.

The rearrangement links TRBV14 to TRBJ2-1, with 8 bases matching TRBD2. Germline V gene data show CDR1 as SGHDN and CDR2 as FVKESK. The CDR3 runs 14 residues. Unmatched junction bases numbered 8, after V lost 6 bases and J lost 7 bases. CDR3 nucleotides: TGTGCCAGCAGTGAGACTAGCGCAGGTAATGAGCAGTTCTTC. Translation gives CASSETSAGNEQFF.

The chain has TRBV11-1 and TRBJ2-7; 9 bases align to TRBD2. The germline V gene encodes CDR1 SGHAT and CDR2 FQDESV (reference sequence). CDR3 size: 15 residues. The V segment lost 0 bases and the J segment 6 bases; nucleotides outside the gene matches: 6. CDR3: CASSLATSGGFEQYF. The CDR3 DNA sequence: TGTGCCAGCAGCTTAGCGACTAGCGGAGGCTTCGAGCAGTACTTC.

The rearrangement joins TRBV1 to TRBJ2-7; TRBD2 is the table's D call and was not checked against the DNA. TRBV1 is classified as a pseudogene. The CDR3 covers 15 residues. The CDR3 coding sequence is TGCACCAGCAGCCAGCAAGCGGGGAGCTCCTACGAGCAGTACTTC. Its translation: CTSSQQAGSSYEQYF.

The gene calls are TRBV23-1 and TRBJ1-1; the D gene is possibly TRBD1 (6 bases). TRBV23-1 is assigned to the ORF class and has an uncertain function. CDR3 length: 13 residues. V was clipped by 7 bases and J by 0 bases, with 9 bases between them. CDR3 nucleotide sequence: TGCGCCAGCACGGACAGCATGAACACTGAAGCTTTCTTT. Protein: CASTDSMNTEAFF.

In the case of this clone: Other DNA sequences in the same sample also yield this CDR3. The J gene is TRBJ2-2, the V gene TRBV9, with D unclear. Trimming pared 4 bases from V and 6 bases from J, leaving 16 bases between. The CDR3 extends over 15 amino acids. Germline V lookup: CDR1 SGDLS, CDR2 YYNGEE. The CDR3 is CASSSLNERAGELFF. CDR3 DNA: TGTGCCAGCAGCTCTTTGAATGAGCGTGCCGGGGAGCTGTTTTTT.

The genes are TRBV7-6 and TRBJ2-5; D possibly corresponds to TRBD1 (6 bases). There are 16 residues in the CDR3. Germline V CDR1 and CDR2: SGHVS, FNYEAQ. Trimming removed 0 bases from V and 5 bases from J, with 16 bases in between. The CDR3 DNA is TGTGCCAGCAGCTTAGCCCTGAGGGGGTGGGTTGAGACCCAGTACTTC. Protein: CASSLALRGWVETQYF.

The CDR3 sequence: CASRGGDSRYNEQFF. CDR3 in DNA: TGTGCCAGCAGAGGCGGGGACAGCCGCTACAATGAGCAGTTCTTC. The V call is TRBV28, the J call TRBJ2-1, with D tentatively TRBD1 (7 bases). CDR1 MDHEN and CDR2 SYDVKM come from the germline V gene. This CDR3 spans 15 amino acids. Trimming left V 6 bases short and J 3 bases short, with 15 bases between.

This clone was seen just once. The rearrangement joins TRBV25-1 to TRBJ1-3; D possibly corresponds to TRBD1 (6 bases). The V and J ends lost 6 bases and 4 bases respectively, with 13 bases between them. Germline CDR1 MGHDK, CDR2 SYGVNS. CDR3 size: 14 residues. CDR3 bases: TGTGCCAGCAGAGAACAGGGATCGGGAAACACCATATATTTT. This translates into CASREQGSGNTIYF. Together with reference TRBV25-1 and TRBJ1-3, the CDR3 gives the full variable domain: EADIYQTPRYLVIGTGKKITLECSQTMGHDKMYWYQQDPGMELHLIHYSYGVNSTEKGDLSSESTVSRIRTEHFPLTLESARPSHTSQYLCASREQGSGNTIYFGEGSWLTVV.

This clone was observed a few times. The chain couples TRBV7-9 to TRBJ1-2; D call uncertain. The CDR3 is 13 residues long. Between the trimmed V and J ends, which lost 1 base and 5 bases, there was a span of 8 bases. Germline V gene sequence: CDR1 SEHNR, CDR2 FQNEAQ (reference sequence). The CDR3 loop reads CASSLGVGYGYTF. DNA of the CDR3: TGTGCCAGCAGCTTAGGAGTGGGGTATGGCTACACCTTC. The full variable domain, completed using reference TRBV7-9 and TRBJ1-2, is DTGVSQNPRHKITKRGQNVTFRCDPISEHNRLYWYRQTLGQGPEFLTYFQNEAQLEKSRLLSDRFSAERPKGSFSTLEIQRTEQGDSAMYLCASSLGVGYGYTFGSGTRLTVV.

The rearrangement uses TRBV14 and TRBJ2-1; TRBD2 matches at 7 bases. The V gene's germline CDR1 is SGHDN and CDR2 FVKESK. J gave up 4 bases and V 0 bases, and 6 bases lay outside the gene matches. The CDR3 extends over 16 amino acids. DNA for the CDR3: TGTGCCAGCAGCCAAGAGAGCGGGATTACTTACAATGAGCAGTTCTTC. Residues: CASSQESGITYNEQFF.

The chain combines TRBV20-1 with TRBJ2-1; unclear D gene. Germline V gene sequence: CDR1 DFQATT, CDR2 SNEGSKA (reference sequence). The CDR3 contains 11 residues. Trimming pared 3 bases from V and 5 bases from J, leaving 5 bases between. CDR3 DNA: TGCAGTGCTAGTCTTGACAATGAGCAGTTCTTC. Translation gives CSASLDNEQFF.

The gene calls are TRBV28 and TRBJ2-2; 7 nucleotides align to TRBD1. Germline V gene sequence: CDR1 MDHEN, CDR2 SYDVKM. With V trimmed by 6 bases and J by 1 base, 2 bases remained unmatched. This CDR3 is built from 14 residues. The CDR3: CASRGQWNTGELFF. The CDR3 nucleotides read TGTGCCAGCAGGGGACAGTGGAACACCGGGGAGCTGTTTTTT.

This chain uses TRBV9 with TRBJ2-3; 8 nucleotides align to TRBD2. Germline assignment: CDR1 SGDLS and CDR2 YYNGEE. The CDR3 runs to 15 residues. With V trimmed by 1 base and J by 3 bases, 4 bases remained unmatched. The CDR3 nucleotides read TGTGCCAGCAGCGTATCGGGACTAGTGACAGATACGCAGTATTTT. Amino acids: CASSVSGLVTDTQYF. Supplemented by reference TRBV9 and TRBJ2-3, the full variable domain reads DSGVTQTPKHLITATGQRVTLRCSPRSGDLSVYWYQQSLDQGLQFLIQYYNGEERAKGNILERFSAQQFPDLHSELNLSSLELGDSALYFCASSVSGLVTDTQYFGPGTRLTVL.